The T cell receptor (beta chain) under discussion was sequenced for a study of blood T cells in healthy people across ages. With each sample, at least 5.5 micrograms of total RNA were extracted. A sample-barcoded 5' primer and a J-beta primer mix were used in a second PCR of roughly 6 to 11 cycles. In TCRdb, the 5' RACE reads were re-called with MiXCR into one record per CDR3 protein. The table lists over a million distinct CDR3 sequences, 42% of them singletons, with 7.9% in the top ten. V shed 3 bases and J 4 bases; nucleotides not matched to a gene: 7. This CDR3 comprises 14 residues. Germline-derived CDR1 and CDR2 are DFQATT and SNEGSKA (reference sequence).

The sample taken for sequencing was blood. The clonotype was recovered from a woman between 18 and 30 years old in good health. The chain is built from TRBV20-1 and TRBJ1-2; 8 nucleotides agree with TRBD1. CDR3 region: CSASNPGTGYGYTF. The CDR3 DNA is TGCAGTGCTAGTAACCCCGGGACAGGCTATGGCTACACCTTC.